What follows are 29 T cell receptor beta chains derived from one specimen sequenced in a study of blood T cell repertoires in COVID-19 (dated by TCRdb to the early 2020s). Library preparation employed the immunoSEQ multiplex PCR assay. TCRdb retrieved this table from immuneACCESS and kept in-frame rearrangements only. Not all clones are present; in checked studies, unresolved V genes account for under half, and no reason is known for the remainder. This sample holds around 220,000 clones; over 80% were observed only once. Around 5.1% of the sample is taken by the ten largest. Sequences were obtained from peripheral blood. Receptors were obtained from a human donor in a cohort sampled during active COVID-19.

This chain connects TRBV3-1 (or the pseudogene TRBV3-2) to TRBJ2-7; TRBD1 agrees at 9 bases. The ends lost 3 bases at V and 7 bases at J; junction bases unmatched: 7. The CDR3 is 14 amino acids. The germline gives CDR1 LGHDT, CDR2 YNNKEL (reference sequence). CDR3 sequence (DNA): TGTGCCAGCAGCCATAGAGACAGGGGGAGGGAGCAGTACTTC. Its translation: CASSHRDRGREQYF.

V usage is TRBV5-4 and J usage is TRBJ1-1, with 7 bases aligning to TRBD1. The V segment lost 1 base and the J segment 5 bases; nucleotides outside the gene matches: 5. CDR1 SGHNT and CDR2 YYREEE come from the germline V gene (reference sequence). This CDR3 is built from 14 residues. CDR3 sequence reads: CASSLQGVRTEAFF. As DNA, the CDR3 is TGTGCCAGCAGCTTGCAGGGGGTTCGGACTGAAGCTTTCTTT.

The chain couples TRBV18 to TRBJ2-5; D is perhaps TRBD1 (6 bases). The V gene's germline CDR1 is KGHSH and CDR2 LQKENI. This CDR3 region has 15 residues. Trimming stripped 3 bases from V and 3 bases from J, with 14 bases between. CDR3: CASSPTGHGKETQYF. Here the CDR3 DNA reads TGTGCCAGCTCACCCACGGGACACGGTAAAGAGACCCAGTACTTC.

V and J are TRBV7-2 and TRBJ2-7, with TRBD1 matching 7 bases. The V and J ends lost 1 base and 2 bases, in that order; junction bases with no gene match: 2. The germline V gene encodes CDR1 SGHTA and CDR2 FQGNSA. The CDR3 loop spans 14 amino acids. CDR3 DNA sequence: TGTGCCAGCAGCTTAGGGGACAGACCCTACGAGCAGTACTTC. This encodes CASSLGDRPYEQYF. Drawing the rest from reference TRBV7-2 and TRBJ2-7, the complete variable domain is GAGVSQSPSNKVTEKGKDVELRCDPISGHTALYWYRQSLGQGLEFLIYFQGNSAPDKSGLPSDRFSAERTGGSVSTLTIQRTQQEDSAVYLCASSLGDRPYEQYFGPGTRLTVT.

V usage is TRBV7-2 and J usage is TRBJ2-7, with 11 bases lining up with TRBD2. This CDR3 has 15 amino acids. Trimming took 4 bases from V and 7 from J; bases not matched to a gene: 9. Germline CDR1 SGHTA, CDR2 FQGNSA. CDR3 sequence reads: CASSSHSGRAREQYF. In DNA, the CDR3 is TGTGCCAGCAGCTCCCATAGCGGGAGGGCGAGAGAGCAGTACTTC. Combining the CDR3 with reference TRBV7-2 and TRBJ2-7 gives the whole variable domain GAGVSQSPSNKVTEKGKDVELRCDPISGHTALYWYRQSLGQGLEFLIYFQGNSAPDKSGLPSDRFSAERTGGSVSTLTIQRTQQEDSAVYLCASSSHSGRAREQYFGPGTRLTVT.

The chain carries TRBV6-2 or TRBV6-3 and TRBJ2-2; weak D call: TRBD2 (5 bases). This CDR3 contains 15 residues. Trimming took 3 bases from V and 5 from J, leaving 13 bases between them. The V gene's germline CDR1 is MNHEY and CDR2 SVGEGT. The CDR3 spells CASSYRGRRTGELFF. Written as DNA, the CDR3 is TGTGCCAGCAGTTATCGAGGGAGACGGACCGGGGAGCTGTTTTTT.

The chain joins TRBV2 to TRBJ1-2; 9 bases are a match to TRBD1. Per germline, CDR1 SNHLY and CDR2 FYNNEI. With V trimmed by 10 bases and J by 1 base, 13 bases remained unmatched. CDR3 length: 16 amino acids. The CDR3 DNA sequence: TGTGCCATCCTGGAGGGACAGGGACCTATTAACTATGGCTACACCTTC. It translates to CAILEGQGPINYGYTF.

The V gene is TRBV27, the J gene TRBJ1-5; D remains ambiguous. Per the germline V gene, CDR1 is MNHEY and CDR2 is SMNVEV (reference sequence). The CDR3 runs to 12 residues. The ends were cut back, 2 bases at V and 6 bases at J, with 5 bases in the middle. The CDR3 bases are TGTGCCAGCAGTTTAGAGGGTCAGCCCCAGCATTTT. Translating it yields CASSLEGQPQHF.

V gene TRBV3-1 (or the pseudogene TRBV3-2) combines with J gene TRBJ2-1; tentative D call: TRBD2 (6 bases). Germline V gene sequence: CDR1 LGHDT, CDR2 YNNKEL (reference sequence). This CDR3 is 13 amino acids long. V was cut by 11 bases and J by 10 bases, with 21 bases left in between. In nucleotides, the CDR3 is TGTGCCTGCATGAGGAGGGAATCGGGCGAGCAGTTCTTC. Translation gives CACMRRESGEQFF.

This rearrangement joins TRBV28 to TRBJ1-2; D remains unclear. CDR1 MDHEN and CDR2 SYDVKM come from the germline V gene. Trimming cost V 6 bases and J 8 bases, with 19 bases left between them. The CDR3 consists of 14 residues. This chain's CDR3 is CASSRGIELWGYTF. In DNA, the CDR3 is TGTGCCAGCAGCCGAGGGATTGAACTATGGGGCTACACCTTC.

The genes are TRBV6-5 and TRBJ1-1; D call uncertain. CDR3 length: 16 residues. Deletions cut 0 bases from V and 4 bases from J, with 15 bases between. Germline V gene data show CDR1 as MNHEY and CDR2 as SVGAGI. CDR3: CASSYSRYYERTEAFF. For the CDR3, the DNA is TGTGCCAGCAGTTACTCCCGATACTACGAACGCACTGAAGCTTTCTTT.

This clone was counted ten times or more. This sample includes further DNA sequences coding for the same CDR3. The chain carries TRBV27 and TRBJ2-7; 11 bases line up with TRBD2. CDR3 length equals 16 residues. Germline V gene sequence: CDR1 MNHEY, CDR2 SMNVEV (reference sequence). The junction had 8 bases not matched to a gene; V was cut back by 5 bases and J by 2 bases. CDR3 amino acids: CASSPDPGLAAYEQYF. The CDR3 region has the DNA TGTGCCAGCAGTCCGGATCCGGGACTAGCGGCCTACGAGCAGTACTTC.

The table lists this clone with a count of one. This chain connects TRBV28 to TRBJ1-1, with D possibly matching TRBD1 (6 bases). The CDR3 consists of 15 residues. Germline-derived CDR1 and CDR2 are MDHEN and SYDVKM. V lost 5 bases to trimming and J lost 1 base, with 14 bases between them. CDR3 residues: CASSPPPTGNTEAFF. In DNA form, the CDR3 reads TGTGCCAGCAGTCCTCCCCCGACAGGGAACACTGAAGCTTTCTTT.

V and J are TRBV30 and TRBJ1-4; D gene uncertain. Germline loops: CDR1 GTSNPN, CDR2 SVGIG (reference sequence). This CDR3 has 14 amino acids. V was cut by 4 bases and J by 0 bases, with 9 bases left in between. CDR3 DNA: TGTGCCTGGAAGCGGGGAACAACTAATGAAAAACTGTTTTTT. Its translation is CAWKRGTTNEKLFF.

This clone was observed a few times. The rearrangement links TRBV10-3 to TRBJ1-5; weak D call: TRBD1 (5 bases). This CDR3 spans 17 amino acids. Trimming took 4 bases from V and 4 from J, leaving 20 bases between them. The germline V gene has CDR1 ENHRY and CDR2 SYGVKD. The CDR3 sequence is CAISAEWGTGSNQPQHF. The CDR3 DNA follows: TGTGCCATCAGTGCTGAATGGGGGACTGGGAGTAATCAGCCCCAGCATTTT.

V is TRBV11-1 and J is TRBJ1-1, with no clear D. The V gene lost 5 bases and the J gene lost 3 bases, with 19 bases spanning the gap. The CDR3 is 16 amino acids. Germline assignment: CDR1 SGHAT and CDR2 FQDESV (reference sequence). The chain's CDR3 is CASSPRTETIYTEAFF. CDR3 sequence (DNA): TGTGCCAGCAGCCCTCGGACTGAGACTATTTACACTGAAGCTTTCTTT.

The J gene is TRBJ1-1, the V gene TRBV6-6; 9 positions match TRBD1. Germline V gene sequence: CDR1 MNHNY, CDR2 SVGAGI (reference sequence). This CDR3 contains 15 residues. Trimming took 4 bases from V and 6 from J; bases not matched to a gene: 9. This chain's CDR3 is CASSLGQGVIAEAFF. For the CDR3, the DNA is TGTGCCAGCAGTTTGGGACAGGGAGTCATCGCTGAAGCTTTCTTT.

The V call is TRBV7-9, the J call TRBJ2-7, with 9 bases that match TRBD1. Germline V CDR1 and CDR2: SEHNR, FQNEAQ (reference sequence). The CDR3 consists of 15 residues. J lost 4 bases, V lost 6 bases, and 10 bases had no gene match. This CDR3 is CASRRWRDREYEQYF. CDR3 bases: TGTGCCAGCAGAAGATGGAGGGACAGGGAATACGAGCAGTACTTC. Complete variable domain (other parts from reference TRBV7-9 and TRBJ2-7): DTGVSQNPRHKITKRGQNVTFRCDPISEHNRLYWYRQTLGQGPEFLTYFQNEAQLEKSRLLSDRFSAERPKGSFSTLEIQRTEQGDSAMYLCASRRWRDREYEQYFGPGTRLTVT.

The CDR3, as DNA: TGTGCCAGCAGCGTAGGTAGGGGGCGCGGCTATGGCTACACCTTC. Translating gives CASSVGRGRGYGYTF. J is TRBJ1-2 and V is TRBV9; 7 bases agree with TRBD1. The CDR3 has 15 residues. The V gene end was trimmed by 0 bases and the J gene end by 4 bases; junction bases not matched to a gene: 6. Germline CDR1 SGDLS, CDR2 YYNGEE.

The chain couples TRBV29-1 to TRBJ2-7, with D possibly being TRBD1 (5 bases). Trimming took off 0 bases at V and 4 bases at J, with 10 bases between the two ends. The CDR3 length is 13 residues. Per germline, CDR1 SQVTM and CDR2 ANQGSEA. DNA of the CDR3: TGCAGCGTTGAAGACAGGGCAAGGTACGAGCAGTACTTC. This translates into CSVEDRARYEQYF.

In its sample, this clone was seen a few times. The chain has TRBV7-2 and TRBJ2-3; D remains unclear. The length of the CDR3 is 13 residues. V lost 5 bases to trimming and J lost 7 bases, with 13 bases between them. Germline CDR1 SGHTA, CDR2 FQGNSA. The CDR3 protein is CASSPTITNTQYF. As DNA, the CDR3 is TGTGCCAGCAGCCCGACAATTACCAATACGCAGTATTTT.

The V call is TRBV4-3, the J call TRBJ2-7; TRBD1 aligns across 7 bases. This CDR3 comprises 16 residues. The ends lost 3 bases at V and 2 bases at J; junction bases unmatched: 10. The germline CDR1 and CDR2 sequences are LGHNA and YSLEER. The CDR3 region has the DNA TGCGCCAGCAGCCATAGCACCGGGACAGAGCCCTACGAGCAGTACTTC. Its protein is CASSHSTGTEPYEQYF.

V is TRBV3-1 (or the pseudogene TRBV3-2) and J is TRBJ2-1, with 7 bases aligning to TRBD2. V trimming: 2 bases; J trimming: 5 bases; junction bases outside the gene matches: 9. The CDR3 has 16 residues. CDR1 and CDR2 from the germline V gene are LGHDT and YNNKEL (reference sequence). CDR3 in DNA: TGTGCCAGCAGCCAAAGAGGCGGGAGAATAGACAATGAGCAGTTCTTC. Translated, it gives CASSQRGGRIDNEQFF.

This chain links TRBV19 with TRBJ2-1; TRBD1 is a possible D gene (6 bases). The V and J ends lost 5 bases and 7 bases respectively, with 12 bases between them. The CDR3 totals 13 residues. The V gene's germline CDR1 is LNHDA and CDR2 SQIVND (reference sequence). The CDR3 bases are TGTGCCAGTAGTTCGGACAGAAGAAATGAGCAGTTCTTC. Its protein is CASSSDRRNEQFF.

This clone was seen only once. This sequence joins TRBV25-1 and TRBJ1-2; D gene uncertain. Looked up from germline, CDR1 is MGHDK and CDR2 is SYGVNS. V lost 2 bases to trimming and J lost 4 bases, with 5 bases between them. The CDR3 loop spans 12 amino acids. In nucleotides, the CDR3 is TGTGCCAGCAGTGAAAACATCTATGGCTACACCTTC. As protein: CASSENIYGYTF.

The chain combines TRBV11-3 with TRBJ2-3; TRBD2 matches 12 bases. Germline loops: CDR1 SGHNT, CDR2 YENEEA. Germline trimming cut 5 bases from V and 7 bases from J; bases unmatched to any gene: 7. The CDR3 contains 15 residues. The CDR3 here is CASSPGTSGSYTQYF. In DNA form, the CDR3 reads TGTGCCAGCAGCCCCGGGACTAGCGGGTCATATACGCAGTATTTT.

This chain uses TRBV4-3 with TRBJ2-1, with D possibly matching TRBD2 (6 bases). The CDR3 consists of 15 residues. V was trimmed by 4 bases and J by 1 base, leaving 11 bases between them. Germline CDR1 LGHNA, CDR2 YSLEER. CDR3 residues: CASSPWTTSYNEQFF. As DNA, the CDR3 is TGCGCCAGCAGCCCTTGGACTACATCCTACAATGAGCAGTTCTTC.

V usage is TRBV18 and J usage is TRBJ1-5, with D unresolved. Trimming shortened V by 0 bases and J by 5 bases, and 2 bases separated the two germline ends. Germline lookup yields CDR1 KGHSH and CDR2 LQKENI. The CDR3 has 12 residues. The CDR3 DNA is TGTGCCAGCTCACCACCCGATCAGCCCCAGCATTTT. The encoded protein is CASSPPDQPQHF.

This chain connects TRBV10-3 to TRBJ2-7; tentative D call: TRBD1 (7 bases). CDR1 and CDR2 (germline): ENHRY, SYGVKD. V was clipped by 6 bases and J by 0 bases, with 18 bases between them. This CDR3 contains 16 residues. CDR3: CAISLGGTDFSYEQYF. As DNA, the CDR3 is TGTGCCATCAGCCTAGGGGGGACAGACTTCTCCTACGAGCAGTACTTC.